This T cell receptor (beta chain) was retrieved from a study of blood T cell repertoires in COVID-19. As for the study in general: From the United States, Italy and Spain came samples of acute and convalescent COVID-19. PBMCs, B-cell-depleted T cells, or T cells provided the cDNA or gDNA that made up the material.

This clone showed up just a few times. In the authors' methods: Nucleated cell number was recorded as an estimate derived from reference gene primer amplification. The assay was immunoSEQ multiplex PCR, and TCRdb's table has in-frame clones only and misses some. V and J calls and clone size are as listed in that table; D and trimming were resolved from the DNA. The table records fewer than 250,000 clones, 83% of them present only once. Trimming took 6 bases from V and 6 from J, leaving 12 bases between them. The CDR3 covers 13 residues. From germline, CDR1 is MNHEY and CDR2 SVGAGI. The sequence was collected from a woman aged 40-49 years with active or convalescent COVID-19. The chain is built from TRBV6-5 and TRBJ1-5; D might be TRBD1 (6 bases). Sequencing was carried out using peripheral blood. The CDR3 loop reads CASSSGDAQPQHF. The CDR3 region has the DNA TGTGCCAGCAGCTCAGGGGATGCTCAGCCCCAGCATTTT.